This T cell receptor (beta chain) comes out of a study of T cells in Graves' hyperthyroidism and ophthalmopathy. This clonotype was observed a handful of times. Its matching antigen is unknown. In germline, CDR1 is SQVTM, CDR2 ANQGSEA. V shed 4 bases and J 3 bases; nucleotides not matched to a gene: 5. This CDR3 region has 14 residues. The TCR beta CDR3 regions underwent amplification using RNA transcripts as the source. RT-PCR in the first round (using the HTBI primer set) targeted the TCR CDR3. TCRdb ran MiXCR on the multiplex PCR reads and lists one entry per CDR3 protein. There are approximately 720,000 distinct CDR3 sequences in the sample; under 20% occur only once, and about a sixth lies in the top ten. Study-level points and caveats: Ophthalmopathy got predicted by the model a median approximately six months before its onset.

This clonotype was obtained from a woman aged 50 to 65 with Graves' hyperthyroidism that later progressed to Graves' ophthalmopathy. The chain recombines TRBV29-1 with TRBJ2-1; 8 bases are shared with TRBD2. The material sequenced was blood. The CDR3 sequence is CSVVRGGRYNEQFF. In nucleotides, the CDR3 is TGCAGCGTTGTACGCGGGGGGCGCTACAATGAGCAGTTCTTC.